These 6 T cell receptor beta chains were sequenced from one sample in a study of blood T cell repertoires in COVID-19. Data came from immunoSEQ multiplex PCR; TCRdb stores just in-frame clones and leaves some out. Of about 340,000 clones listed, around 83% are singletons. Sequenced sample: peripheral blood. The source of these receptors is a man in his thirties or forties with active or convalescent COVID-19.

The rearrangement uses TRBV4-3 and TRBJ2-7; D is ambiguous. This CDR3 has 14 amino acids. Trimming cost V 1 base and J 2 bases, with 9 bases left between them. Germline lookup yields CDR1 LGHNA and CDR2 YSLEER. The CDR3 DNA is TGCGCCAGCAGCCAAGGACTTAGGACCTACGAGCAGTACTTC. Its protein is CASSQGLRTYEQYF.

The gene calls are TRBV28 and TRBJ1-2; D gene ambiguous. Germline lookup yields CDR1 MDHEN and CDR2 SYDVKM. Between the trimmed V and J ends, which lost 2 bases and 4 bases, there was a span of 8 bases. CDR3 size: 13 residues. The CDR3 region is CASSLTGSYGYTF. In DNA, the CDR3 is TGTGCCAGCAGTTTAACGGGGAGCTATGGCTACACCTTC.

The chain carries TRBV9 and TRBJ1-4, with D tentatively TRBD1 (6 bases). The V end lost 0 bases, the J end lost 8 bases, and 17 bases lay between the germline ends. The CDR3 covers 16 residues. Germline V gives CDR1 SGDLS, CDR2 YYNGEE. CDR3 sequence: CASSVGSGHTGEKLFF. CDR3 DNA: TGTGCCAGCAGCGTAGGGTCGGGACACACGGGGGAAAAACTGTTTTTT. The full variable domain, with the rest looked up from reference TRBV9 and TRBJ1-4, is DSGVTQTPKHLITATGQRVTLRCSPRSGDLSVYWYQQSLDQGLQFLIQYYNGEERAKGNILERFSAQQFPDLHSELNLSSLELGDSALYFCASSVGSGHTGEKLFFGSGTQLSVL.

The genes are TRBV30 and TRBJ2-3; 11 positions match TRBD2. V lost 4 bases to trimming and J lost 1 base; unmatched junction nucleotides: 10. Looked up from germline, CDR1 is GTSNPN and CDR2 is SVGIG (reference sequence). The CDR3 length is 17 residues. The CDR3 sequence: CAWIQTSGTEGTDTQYF. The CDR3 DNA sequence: TGTGCCTGGATACAGACTAGCGGGACGGAAGGCACAGATACGCAGTATTTT.

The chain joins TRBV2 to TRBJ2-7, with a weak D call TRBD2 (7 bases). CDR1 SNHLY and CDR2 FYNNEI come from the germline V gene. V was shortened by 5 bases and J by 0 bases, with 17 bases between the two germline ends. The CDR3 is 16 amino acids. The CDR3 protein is CASSRGRGPSSYEQYF. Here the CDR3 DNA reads TGTGCCAGCAGTCGGGGGCGGGGGCCTAGCTCCTACGAGCAGTACTTC.

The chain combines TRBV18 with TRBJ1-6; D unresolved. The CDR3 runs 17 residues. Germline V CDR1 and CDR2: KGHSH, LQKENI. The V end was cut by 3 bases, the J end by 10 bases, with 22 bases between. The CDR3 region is CASSPFPAELSESPLHF. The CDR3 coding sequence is TGTGCCAGCTCACCGTTCCCGGCGGAGTTATCGGAATCACCCCTCCACTTT.